The T cell receptor (beta chain) under discussion was sequenced for a study of cytomegalovirus exposure and HLA in healthy donors. In this sample, this clone turned up once. With 60 Vbeta and 13 Jbeta primers, the PCR was carried out. Sequencing used immunoSEQ multiplex PCR; TCRdb keeps in-frame clones, though not all of them. The table has approximately 180,000 clones, under 85% seen once; the top ten hold roughly 5.2%. The CDR3 length is 13 residues. Deletions cut 4 bases from V and 2 bases from J, with 9 bases between. Per the germline V gene, CDR1 is SGHTS and CDR2 is YDEGEE. This receptor was identified in a man aged 18 to 29 in good health and CMV-seronegative. V and J are TRBV5-8 and TRBJ1-2, with D tentatively TRBD1 (6 bases). Sequenced sample: PBMCs. CDR3 amino acids: CASSPRGNYGYTF. The CDR3 DNA sequence: TGTGCCAGCAGCCCCAGGGGCAACTATGGCTACACCTTC.